A single count supports the clone carrying this T cell receptor (beta chain). Its antigen remains unknown. This specimen belongs to a study of cytomegalovirus exposure and HLA in healthy donors. General study findings and limits: Versus the approximately 670-donor mean, an Asian-associated ancestry cluster reportedly showed fewer N-insertions in a later analysis. Donor immune exposure was known only as CMV serostatus.

PCR was performed using 60 Vbeta and 13 Jbeta primers. Profiled with immunoSEQ multiplex PCR; TCRdb holds only in-frame clones, not every one. Of roughly 77,000 clones listed, around 84% are singletons. The CDR3 contains 14 residues. The germline V gene encodes CDR1 SGHTA and CDR2 FQGNSA. V dropped 5 bases and J dropped 5; count of bases not matched to a gene: 6. The specimen sequenced was PBMCs. The V call is TRBV7-2, the J call TRBJ1-2, with 9 bases fitting TRBD1. This clonotype was obtained from a middle-aged man in good health and CMV-seronegative. CDR3 sequence: CASSPGTGLYGYTF. The CDR3 nucleotides read TGTGCCAGCAGCCCAGGGACAGGGTTATATGGCTACACCTTC.